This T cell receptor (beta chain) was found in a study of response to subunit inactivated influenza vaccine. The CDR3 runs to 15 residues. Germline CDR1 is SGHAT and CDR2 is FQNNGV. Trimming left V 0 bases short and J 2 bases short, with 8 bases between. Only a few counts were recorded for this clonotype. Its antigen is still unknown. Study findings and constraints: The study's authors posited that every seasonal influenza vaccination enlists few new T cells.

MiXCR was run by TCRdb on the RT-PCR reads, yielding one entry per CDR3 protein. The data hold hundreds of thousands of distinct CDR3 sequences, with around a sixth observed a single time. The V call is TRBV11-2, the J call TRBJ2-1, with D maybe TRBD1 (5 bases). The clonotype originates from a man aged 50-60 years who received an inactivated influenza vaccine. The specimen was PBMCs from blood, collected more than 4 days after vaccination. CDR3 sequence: CASSLDTGPYNEQFF. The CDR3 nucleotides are TGTGCCAGCAGCTTAGACACAGGCCCCTACAATGAGCAGTTCTTC.